This TCR beta chain appears in the sequencing data of a study of cytomegalovirus exposure and HLA in healthy donors. The study's findings and limits: The later analysis indicated that the majority of CMV-associated TCR beta chains appeared HLA-restricted.

Healthy bone marrow donors made up the donor group. Whereas donors were nominally healthy upon sampling, unrecorded immune exposures were probable. CDR1 is MNHEY, CDR2 SMNVEV, per germline (reference sequence). The length of the CDR3 is 12 residues. V dropped 4 bases and J dropped 1 base, with 5 bases sitting between them. This clone was picked up a small number of times. Its antigen is unknown. PCR involved 60 Vbeta and 13 Jbeta primers. Assay used: immunoSEQ multiplex PCR; TCRdb lists only in-frame clones, some missing. The sample lists about 200,000 clones, approximately 78% occurring once. Sequenced sample: PBMCs. This chain connects TRBV27 to TRBJ2-7; no reliable D call. The clonotype originates from a woman in her thirties or forties in good health and CMV-seronegative. The CDR3 DNA sequence: TGTGCCAGCAGTTCAGTTTCCTACGAGCAGTACTTC. Encoded protein: CASSSVSYEQYF.